The 23 T cell receptor beta chains presented below share a single source sample, sequenced in a study of T cell responses to AZD1222 COVID-19 vaccine. Sequenced by immunoSEQ multiplex PCR; TCRdb stores in-frame clones only, minus some. The sample includes some 81,000 clones, around 84% of them seen just once. This sample comprised peripheral blood, obtained 28 days after the second AZD1222 dose. The receptor set was obtained from an adult who received the AZD1222 COVID-19 vaccine.

V is TRBV9 and J is TRBJ2-1; 7 bases map to TRBD1. This CDR3 spans 17 amino acids. The germline CDR1 and CDR2 sequences are SGDLS and YYNGEE. After removal of 0 bases from V and 4 bases from J, the junction contained 10 bases not matched to a gene. CDR3 in DNA: TGTGCCAGCAGCGTAGGAGTGGGCAGGGGGTATTACAATGAGCAGTTCTTC. This encodes CASSVGVGRGYYNEQFF.

The J gene is TRBJ2-5, the V gene TRBV27, with a possible D match to TRBD2 (5 bases). Germline V gives CDR1 MNHEY, CDR2 SMNVEV (reference sequence). The CDR3 spans 13 residues. Trimming removed 8 bases at V and 2 bases at J, with 12 bases between. For the CDR3, the DNA is TGTGCCAGCCGGAGCGGTCTTCAAGAGACCCAGTACTTC. This translates into CASRSGLQETQYF.

The gene calls are TRBV4-1 and TRBJ2-5; D unclear. The CDR3 has 14 amino acids. V lost 3 bases to trimming and J lost 2 bases, with 10 bases between them. From germline, CDR1 is MGHRA and CDR2 YSYEKL. The CDR3 DNA sequence: TGCGCCAGCAGCCATACCGGCGCTCAAGAGACCCAGTACTTC. Residues: CASSHTGAQETQYF.

The rearrangement links TRBV21-1 to TRBJ2-5; TRBD1 is taken as the D call from the table, unchecked against the DNA. TRBV21-1 is labeled a pseudogene. CDR3 length equals 15 residues. CDR3 nucleotides: TGTGCCAGCAGCAAGCGAGAGACAGTTCAAGAGACCCAGTACTTC. Protein sequence: CASSKRETVQETQYF.

The sample holds one count of this clone. The CDR3 nucleotides read TGCGCCAGCAGTACCGAGGGGGGCACTGAAGCTTTCTTT. Translation gives CASSTEGGTEAFF. The chain couples TRBV5-1 to TRBJ1-1; TRBD1 might be the D (6 bases). CDR3 length: 13 residues. Germline V gene sequence: CDR1 SGHRS, CDR2 YFSETQ. With 5 bases removed from V and 4 bases from J, the gap between germline ends came to 12 bases.

This clone was recorded once. V and J are TRBV7-3 and TRBJ2-1; 10 nucleotides match TRBD2. The CDR3 length is 18 residues. Germline V CDR1 and CDR2: SGHTA, FQGTGA. With 1 base clipped from V and 8 bases from J, the junction kept 14 bases outside the gene matches. CDR3 amino acids: CASSLKPSTSGIGHEQFF. DNA for the CDR3: TGTGCCAGCAGCTTAAAGCCCTCAACTAGCGGGATTGGCCATGAGCAGTTCTTC.

The gene calls are TRBV3-1 (or the pseudogene TRBV3-2) and TRBJ1-5, with D perhaps matching TRBD1 (5 bases). Looked up from germline, CDR1 is LGHDT and CDR2 is YNNKEL (reference sequence). Trimming cost V 5 bases and J 2 bases, with 13 bases left between them. The CDR3 spans 15 residues. CDR3 coding DNA: TGTGCCAGCAGCGGGGACGGACCGCGCAATCAGCCCCAGCATTTT. Encoded protein: CASSGDGPRNQPQHF.

V is TRBV19 and J is TRBJ2-1; TRBD2 agrees at 9 bases. V lost 3 bases to trimming and J lost 7 bases; unmatched junction nucleotides: 13. Per the germline V gene, CDR1 is LNHDA and CDR2 is SQIVND (reference sequence). The CDR3 extends over 17 amino acids. The DNA of the CDR3 is TGTGCCAGTAGTATGCGGTCCGCGAGCGGGAGGTTGAATGAGCAGTTCTTC. This codes for CASSMRSASGRLNEQFF.

This clone was counted a few times. The chain employs TRBV12-3 or TRBV12-4 and TRBJ2-2; D ambiguous. This CDR3 spans 12 amino acids. V gave up 6 bases and J gave up 5 bases, with 7 bases separating them. The CDR3 bases are TGTGCCAGCAGCCGGTGGACCGGGGAGCTGTTTTTT. This codes for CASSRWTGELFF.

The chain combines TRBV28 with TRBJ1-2, with 8 bases matching TRBD1. Trimming took 8 bases from V and 7 from J; bases not matched to a gene: 6. Germline V gene data show CDR1 as MDHEN and CDR2 as SYDVKM. There are 12 residues in the CDR3. CDR3 sequence: CASQSQGGGYTF. CDR3 bases: TGTGCCAGCCAGTCACAGGGGGGTGGCTACACCTTC.

V usage is TRBV10-3 and J usage is TRBJ2-2, with 10 positions matching TRBD1. Germline CDR1 is ENHRY and CDR2 is SYGVKD. V trimming: 1 base; J trimming: 7 bases; junction bases outside the gene matches: 3. CDR3 size: 15 residues. CDR3 DNA sequence: TGTGCCATCAGTGAGTTGACAGGGGGCAGCGGGGAGCTGTTTTTT. Translated: CAISELTGGSGELFF.

The rearrangement uses TRBV2 and TRBJ2-7; a possible D gene is TRBD2 (5 bases). The V end lost 6 bases, the J end lost 3 bases, and 18 bases lay between the germline ends. CDR3 length equals 15 residues. CDR1 is SNHLY, CDR2 FYNNEI, per germline. The CDR3 DNA follows: TGTGCCAGCAGACCCCGCGAGGGCCCCTACTACGAGCAGTACTTC. Encoded protein: CASRPREGPYYEQYF.

V and J are TRBV5-1 and TRBJ2-7, with D maybe TRBD1 (5 bases). V shed 5 bases and J shed 6 bases, with 18 bases lying between them. CDR1 is SGHRS, CDR2 YFSETQ, per germline. The CDR3 has 14 residues. The CDR3 region is CASRPDIGSGEQYF. In DNA form, the CDR3 reads TGCGCCAGCAGACCGGACATAGGCTCGGGCGAGCAGTACTTC.

The J gene is TRBJ2-7, the V gene TRBV29-1; 7 bases match TRBD2. Germline V lookup: CDR1 SQVTM, CDR2 ANQGSEA. The CDR3 spans 16 residues. The trim removed 3 bases at V and 2 bases at J, leaving 13 bases unmatched. The CDR3 sequence: CSVDPTLAGYTYEQYF. Here the CDR3 DNA reads TGCAGCGTTGACCCCACCTTAGCGGGCTACACCTACGAGCAGTACTTC.

The chain combines TRBV30 with TRBJ2-1; D gene ambiguous. There are 12 residues in the CDR3. The germline V gene encodes CDR1 GTSNPN and CDR2 SVGIG (reference sequence). V was clipped by 5 bases and J by 4 bases, with 9 bases between them. The CDR3 sequence is CAWAERYNEQFF. CDR3 nucleotide sequence: TGTGCCTGGGCGGAGAGATACAATGAGCAGTTCTTC.

This clone was recorded only once. The genes are TRBV7-2 and TRBJ2-2; 10 bases match TRBD2. This CDR3 comprises 18 residues. Germline V gene sequence: CDR1 SGHTA, CDR2 FQGNSA. J lost 1 base, V lost 5 bases, and 10 bases had no gene match. Here the CDR3 DNA reads TGTGCCAGCAGCACGCGAAGCGGGGGGGCCAGGAACACCGGGGAGCTGTTTTTT. Translated, it gives CASSTRSGGARNTGELFF.

This rearrangement joins TRBV7-9 to TRBJ2-5; 12 bases are a match to TRBD2. V shed 4 bases and J 5 bases; nucleotides not matched to a gene: 5. Germline V lookup: CDR1 SEHNR, CDR2 FQNEAQ (reference sequence). This CDR3 is built from 15 residues. Here the CDR3 DNA reads TGTGCCAGCAGCTCGACTAGCGGGGGAGCGGAGACCCAGTACTTC. Protein product: CASSSTSGGAETQYF.

This clone showed up just once. The V gene is TRBV10-3, the J gene TRBJ2-7; tentative D call: TRBD1 (6 bases). The ends were cut back, 3 bases at V and 1 base at J, with 10 bases in the middle. Looked up from germline, CDR1 is ENHRY and CDR2 is SYGVKD. This CDR3 has 14 amino acids. The CDR3 DNA follows: TGTGCCATCAGTGACGGGACACAGTCCTACGAGCAGTACTTC. It codes for CAISDGTQSYEQYF.

The rearrangement links TRBV21-1 to TRBJ2-7; the listed D gene, TRBD2, was not tested against the DNA. TRBV21-1 is a documented pseudogene. The CDR3 is 14 residues long. CDR3 in amino acids: CASSSGGTTYEQYF. For the CDR3, the DNA is TGTGCCAGCAGCTCCGGGGGTACGACCTACGAGCAGTACTTC.

CDR3 sequence reads: CASSQVSGTSGYNEQFF. CDR3 coding DNA: TGTGCCAGCAGCCAAGTTTCAGGGACTAGCGGGTACAATGAGCAGTTCTTC. The genes are TRBV3-1 (or the pseudogene TRBV3-2) and TRBJ2-1; 12 bases are a match to TRBD2. CDR3 length: 17 residues. The junction had 5 bases not matched to a gene; V was cut back by 1 base and J by 4 bases. Germline-derived CDR1 and CDR2 are LGHDT and YNNKEL (reference sequence).

This chain links TRBV30 with TRBJ2-7, with 9 bases lining up with TRBD1. V shed 3 bases and J 4 bases; nucleotides not matched to a gene: 7. The CDR3 has 14 amino acids. Germline loops: CDR1 GTSNPN, CDR2 SVGIG (reference sequence). DNA of the CDR3: TGTGCCTGGAGCGGTACAGGGGGCCTTTACGAGCAGTACTTC. Its translation: CAWSGTGGLYEQYF.

This clone was counted a single time. The V call is TRBV7-2, the J call TRBJ1-1; D is unclear. Trimming took off 5 bases at V and 4 bases at J, with 11 bases between the two ends. The germline V gene encodes CDR1 SGHTA and CDR2 FQGNSA. The CDR3 has 13 amino acids. As DNA, the CDR3 is TGTGCCAGCAGCAACCGGGCCCGCACTGAAGCTTTCTTT. It specifies CASSNRARTEAFF.

The chain combines TRBV3-1 (or the pseudogene TRBV3-2) with TRBJ2-6; maybe TRBD2 (6 bases). Trimming shortened V by 5 bases and J by 2 bases, and 10 bases separated the two germline ends. The CDR3 sequence is 15 residues long. The germline V gene has CDR1 LGHDT and CDR2 YNNKEL (reference sequence). CDR3 in DNA: TGTGCCAGCAGCGTCCGACTAGCTGGGGCCAACGTCCTGACTTTC. Its translation: CASSVRLAGANVLTF.